This T cell receptor beta chain was sequenced in a study of shared clonotypes between healthy human individuals. Sequenced by immunoSEQ multiplex PCR; TCRdb stores in-frame clones only, minus some. Altogether about 2 million clones are present, 90% to 95% being singletons, with the ten largest covering more than 0.1%. This clone was seen just once. Its specificity is not known. Within the sample, other DNA sequences also encode this same CDR3. Recent acute infections and vaccinations were absent in the healthy HIV-negative adult donors. Whole-study findings and limits: The study generally estimated greater richness for naive than memory subsets.

Sequences were obtained from naive CD4+ T cells sorted from blood. Subset indicated: CD45RA+ positively selected. This TCR was sampled from a man aged 18 to 35 in good health.

This chain's CDR3 is CASRDRGGTDTQYF. The CDR3 DNA is TGTGCCAGTAGGGACAGGGGCGGCACAGATACGCAGTATTTT. The gene calls are TRBV19 and TRBJ2-3; 9 bases line up with TRBD1. V shed 6 bases, J shed 1 base, and the junction held 2 bases outside the gene matches. This CDR3 is 14 amino acids long. Germline CDR1 reads LNHDA; CDR2 reads SQIVND (reference sequence). Combining the CDR3 with reference TRBV19 and TRBJ2-3 gives the whole variable domain DGGITQSPKYLFRKEGQNVTLSCEQNLNHDAMYWYRQDPGQGLRLIYYSQIVNDFQKGDIAEGYSVSREKKESFPLTVTSAQKNPTAFYLCASRDRGGTDTQYFGPGTRLTVL.